Below, one T cell receptor (beta chain) is given with its context. The data were taken from a study of PD-L1 blockade in urothelial cancer. Between the trimmed V and J ends, which lost 7 bases and 6 bases, there was a span of 15 bases. CDR1 MNHEY and CDR2 SVGAGI come from the germline V gene. The CDR3 runs 13 residues. Profiled with immunoSEQ multiplex PCR; TCRdb holds only in-frame clones, not every one. Of 30,000 to 40,000 clones listed, over 70% were seen once; the top ten hold around 16%. The chain couples TRBV6-5 to TRBJ1-1; D uncertain. The specimen was PBMCs, collected around atezolizumab (anti-PD-L1) treatment. The source of this sequence is a man between 60 and 75 years old with urothelial cancer. The CDR3 protein is CASKFSLSPEAFF. CDR3 coding DNA: TGTGCCAGCAAGTTTAGCCTGAGCCCTGAAGCTTTCTTT.